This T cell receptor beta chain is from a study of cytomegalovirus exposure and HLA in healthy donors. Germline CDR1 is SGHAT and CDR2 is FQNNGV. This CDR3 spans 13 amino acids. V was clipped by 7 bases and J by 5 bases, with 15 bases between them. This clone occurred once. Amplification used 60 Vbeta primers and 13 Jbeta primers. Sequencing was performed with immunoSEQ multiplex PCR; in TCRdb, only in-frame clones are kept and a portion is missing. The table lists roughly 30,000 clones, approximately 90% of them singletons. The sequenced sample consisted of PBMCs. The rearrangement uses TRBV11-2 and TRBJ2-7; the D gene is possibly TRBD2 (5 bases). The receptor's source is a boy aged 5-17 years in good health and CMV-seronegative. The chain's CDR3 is CASNHGLRDEQYF. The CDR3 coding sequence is TGTGCCAGCAACCACGGACTGAGGGACGAGCAGTACTTC.